This T cell receptor beta chain is from a study of identical twins. Whole-study findings and limits: A cross-sectional statistical analysis, not follow-up of the same donors, supported the conclusions.

V was pared by 6 bases and J by 3 bases, with 3 bases of the junction left unmatched. From germline, CDR1 is ENHRY and CDR2 SYGVKD. The CDR3 runs to 13 residues. Concerning this clonotype itself: Its target is unknown.

Through template switching, a universal primer site was introduced, and the cDNA contained unique molecular identifiers. TCRdb processed the 5' RACE reads anew with MiXCR; each CDR3 protein has one entry. The sample contains 700,000 or so distinct CDR3 sequences, around 21% of which appear only once. The same data also went into a second study, on T cells expressing NK-cell markers. This second study says: The eight sequenced donors comprised seven who were HCMV-seropositive and one who was seronegative. These clonotypes also led the CD3+CD56-NKG2C+ fraction in a few donors.

The clonotype was recovered from a woman aged 18-29 years in good health. The J gene is TRBJ1-1, the V gene TRBV10-3; 8 bases match TRBD1. The source material was PBMCs. The CDR3 here is CAIRDRDDTEAFF. In DNA form, the CDR3 reads TGTGCCATCAGGGACAGGGACGACACTGAAGCTTTCTTT.